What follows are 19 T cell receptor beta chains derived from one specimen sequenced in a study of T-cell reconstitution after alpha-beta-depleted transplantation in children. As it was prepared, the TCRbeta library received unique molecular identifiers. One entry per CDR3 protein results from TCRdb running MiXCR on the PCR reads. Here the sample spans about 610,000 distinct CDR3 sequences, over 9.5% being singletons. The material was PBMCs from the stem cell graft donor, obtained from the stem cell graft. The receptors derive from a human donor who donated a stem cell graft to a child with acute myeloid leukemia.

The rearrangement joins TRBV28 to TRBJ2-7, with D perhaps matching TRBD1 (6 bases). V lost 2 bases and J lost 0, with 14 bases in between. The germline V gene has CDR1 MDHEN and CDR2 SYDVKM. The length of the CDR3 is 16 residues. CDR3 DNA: TGTGCCAGCAGTTTAGGCCGGGACACCAGCTCCTACGAGCAGTACTTC. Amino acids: CASSLGRDTSSYEQYF.

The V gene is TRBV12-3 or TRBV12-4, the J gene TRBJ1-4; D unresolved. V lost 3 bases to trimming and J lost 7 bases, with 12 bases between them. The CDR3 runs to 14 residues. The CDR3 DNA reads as TGTGCCAGCAGTTTGAGGGTATATGGTGAAAAACTGTTTTTT. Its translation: CASSLRVYGEKLFF.

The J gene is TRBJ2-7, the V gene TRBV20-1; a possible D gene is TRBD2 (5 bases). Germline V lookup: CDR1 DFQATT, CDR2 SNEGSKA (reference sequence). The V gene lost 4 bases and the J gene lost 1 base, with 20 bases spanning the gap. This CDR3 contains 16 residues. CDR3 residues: CSATRHLGSVSYEQYF. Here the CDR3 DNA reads TGCAGTGCTACTAGGCACTTGGGTAGCGTTTCCTACGAGCAGTACTTC.

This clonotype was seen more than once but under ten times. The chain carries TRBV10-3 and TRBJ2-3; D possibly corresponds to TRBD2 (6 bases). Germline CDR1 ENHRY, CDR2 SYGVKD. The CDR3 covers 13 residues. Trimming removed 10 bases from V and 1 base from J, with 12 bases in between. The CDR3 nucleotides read TGTGCCACCGGGGGTCAAGGCACAGATACGCAGTATTTT. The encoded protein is CATGGQGTDTQYF.

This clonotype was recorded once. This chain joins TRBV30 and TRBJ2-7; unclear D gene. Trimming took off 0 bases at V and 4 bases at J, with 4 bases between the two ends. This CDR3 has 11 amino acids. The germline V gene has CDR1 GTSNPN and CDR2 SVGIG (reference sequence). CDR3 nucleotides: TGTGCCTGGAGTGTCAGGTACGAGCAGTACTTC. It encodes CAWSVRYEQYF.

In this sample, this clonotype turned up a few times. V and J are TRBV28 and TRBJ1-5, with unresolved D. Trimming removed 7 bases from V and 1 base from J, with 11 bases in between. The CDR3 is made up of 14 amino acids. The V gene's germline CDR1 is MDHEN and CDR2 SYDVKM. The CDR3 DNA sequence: TGTGCCAGCAATCAAATCTCGAGCAATCAGCCCCAGCATTTT. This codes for CASNQISSNQPQHF.

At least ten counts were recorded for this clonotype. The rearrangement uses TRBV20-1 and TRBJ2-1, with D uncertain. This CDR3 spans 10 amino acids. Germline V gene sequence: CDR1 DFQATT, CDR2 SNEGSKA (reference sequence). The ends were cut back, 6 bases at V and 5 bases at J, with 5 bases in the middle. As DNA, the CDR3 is TGCAGTGCCATAAACAATGAGCAGTTCTTC. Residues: CSAINNEQFF.

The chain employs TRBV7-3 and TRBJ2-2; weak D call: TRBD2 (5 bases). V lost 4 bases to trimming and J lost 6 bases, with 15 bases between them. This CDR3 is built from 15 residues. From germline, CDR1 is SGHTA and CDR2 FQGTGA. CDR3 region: CASSSNNRGSGELFF. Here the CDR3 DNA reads TGTGCCAGCAGCTCCAATAATCGGGGATCCGGGGAGCTGTTTTTT.

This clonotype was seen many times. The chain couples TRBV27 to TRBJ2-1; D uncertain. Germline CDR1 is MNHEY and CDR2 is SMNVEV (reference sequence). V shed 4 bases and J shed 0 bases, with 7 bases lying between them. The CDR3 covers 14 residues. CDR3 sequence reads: CASSSRSSYNEQFF. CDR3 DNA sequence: TGTGCCAGCAGTTCAAGAAGCTCCTACAATGAGCAGTTCTTC.

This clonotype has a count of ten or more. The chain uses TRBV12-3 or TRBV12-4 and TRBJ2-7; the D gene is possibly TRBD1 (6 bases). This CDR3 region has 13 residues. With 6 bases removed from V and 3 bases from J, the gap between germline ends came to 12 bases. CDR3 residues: CASSYDRSYEQYF. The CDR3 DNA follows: TGTGCCAGCAGCTACGACAGGAGCTACGAGCAGTACTTC.

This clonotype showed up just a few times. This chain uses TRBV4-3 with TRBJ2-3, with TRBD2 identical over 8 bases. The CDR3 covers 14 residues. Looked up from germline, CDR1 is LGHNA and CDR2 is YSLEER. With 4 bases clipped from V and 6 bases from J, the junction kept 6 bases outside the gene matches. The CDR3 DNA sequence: TGCGCCAGCAGCCTAACGGGGGGGGAGGATACGCAGTATTTT. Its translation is CASSLTGGEDTQYF.

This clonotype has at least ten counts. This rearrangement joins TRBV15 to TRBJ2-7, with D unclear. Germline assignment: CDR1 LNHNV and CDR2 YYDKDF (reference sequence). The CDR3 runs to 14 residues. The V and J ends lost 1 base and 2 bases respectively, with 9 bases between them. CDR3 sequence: CATSRGHSPYEQYF. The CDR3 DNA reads TGTGCCACCAGCAGAGGCCATTCTCCCTACGAGCAGTACTTC.

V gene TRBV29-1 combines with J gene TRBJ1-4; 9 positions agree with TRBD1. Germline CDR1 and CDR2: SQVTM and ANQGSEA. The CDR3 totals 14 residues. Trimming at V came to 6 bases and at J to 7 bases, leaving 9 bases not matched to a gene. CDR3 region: CSVRPGQGSEKLFF. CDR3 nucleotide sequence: TGCAGCGTCCGACCGGGACAGGGATCTGAAAAACTGTTTTTT.

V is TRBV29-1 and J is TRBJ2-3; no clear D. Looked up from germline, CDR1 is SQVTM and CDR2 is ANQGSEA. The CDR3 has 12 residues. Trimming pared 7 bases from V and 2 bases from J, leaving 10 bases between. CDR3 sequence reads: CSATDPTDTQYF. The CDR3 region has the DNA TGCAGCGCTACAGACCCCACAGATACGCAGTATTTT.

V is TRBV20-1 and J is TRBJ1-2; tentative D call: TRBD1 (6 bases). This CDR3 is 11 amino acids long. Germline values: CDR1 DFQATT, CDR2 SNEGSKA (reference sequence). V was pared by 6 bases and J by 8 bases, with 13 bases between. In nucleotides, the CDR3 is TGCAGTGCGGGGGCCGGGAAAGGCTACACCTTC. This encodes CSAGAGKGYTF.

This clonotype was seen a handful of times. The CDR3 loop reads CASSYVGDRGQPQHF. The CDR3, as DNA: TGTGCCAGCAGTTACGTGGGGGACAGGGGTCAGCCCCAGCATTTT. The rearrangement uses TRBV6-5 and TRBJ1-5; 10 nucleotides agree with TRBD1. The V and J ends lost 2 bases and 6 bases, in that order; junction bases with no gene match: 4. Germline loops: CDR1 MNHEY, CDR2 SVGAGI. This CDR3 is built from 15 residues.

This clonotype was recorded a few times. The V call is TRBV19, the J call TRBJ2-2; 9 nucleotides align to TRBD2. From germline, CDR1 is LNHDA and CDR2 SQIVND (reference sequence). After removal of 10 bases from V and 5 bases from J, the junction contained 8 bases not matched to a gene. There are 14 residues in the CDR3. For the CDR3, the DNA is TGTGCCACTTATAGCGGGAGATCGACCGGGGAGCTGTTTTTT. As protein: CATYSGRSTGELFF.

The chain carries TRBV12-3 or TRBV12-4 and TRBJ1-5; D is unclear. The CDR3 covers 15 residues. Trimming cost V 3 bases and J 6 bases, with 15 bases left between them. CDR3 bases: TGTGCCAGCAGTTTCTCGCAAGGCCCCGGTCAGCCCCAGCATTTT. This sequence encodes CASSFSQGPGQPQHF.

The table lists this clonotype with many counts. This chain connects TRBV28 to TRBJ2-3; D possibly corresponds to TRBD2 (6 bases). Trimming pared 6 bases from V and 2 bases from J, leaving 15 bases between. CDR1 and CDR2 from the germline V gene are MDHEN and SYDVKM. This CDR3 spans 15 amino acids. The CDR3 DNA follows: TGTGCCAGCAGCCCCCGCGGGGCTTTCACAGATACGCAGTATTTT. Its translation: CASSPRGAFTDTQYF.